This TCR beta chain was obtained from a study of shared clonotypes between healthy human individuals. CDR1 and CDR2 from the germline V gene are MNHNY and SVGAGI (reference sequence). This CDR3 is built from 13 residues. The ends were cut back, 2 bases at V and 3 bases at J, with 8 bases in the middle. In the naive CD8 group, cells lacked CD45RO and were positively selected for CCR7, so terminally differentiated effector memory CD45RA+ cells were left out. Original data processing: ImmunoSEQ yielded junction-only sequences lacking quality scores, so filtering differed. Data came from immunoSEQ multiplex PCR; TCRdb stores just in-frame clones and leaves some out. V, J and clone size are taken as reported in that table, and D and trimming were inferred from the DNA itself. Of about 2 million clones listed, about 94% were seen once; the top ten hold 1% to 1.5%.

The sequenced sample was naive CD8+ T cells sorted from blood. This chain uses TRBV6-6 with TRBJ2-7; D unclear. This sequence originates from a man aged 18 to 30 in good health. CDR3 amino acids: CASSYGRYYEQYF. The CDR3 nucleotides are TGTGCCAGCAGTTACGGCAGGTACTACGAGCAGTACTTC.